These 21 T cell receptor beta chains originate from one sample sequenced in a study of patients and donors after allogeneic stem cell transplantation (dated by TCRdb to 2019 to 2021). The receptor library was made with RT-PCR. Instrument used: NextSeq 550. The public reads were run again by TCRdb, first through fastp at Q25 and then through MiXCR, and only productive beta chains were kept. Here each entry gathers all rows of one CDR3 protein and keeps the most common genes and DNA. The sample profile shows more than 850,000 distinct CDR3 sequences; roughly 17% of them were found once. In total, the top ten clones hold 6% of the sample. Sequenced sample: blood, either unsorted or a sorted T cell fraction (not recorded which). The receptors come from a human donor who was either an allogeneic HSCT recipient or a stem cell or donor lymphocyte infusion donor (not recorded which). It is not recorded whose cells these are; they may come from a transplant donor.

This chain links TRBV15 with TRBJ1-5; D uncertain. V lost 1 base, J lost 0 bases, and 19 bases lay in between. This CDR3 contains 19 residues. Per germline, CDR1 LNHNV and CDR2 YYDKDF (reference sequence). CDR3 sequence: CATSRVGSSASDSNQPQHF. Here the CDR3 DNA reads TGTGCCACCAGCAGAGTGGGCAGTAGCGCGAGCGATAGCAATCAGCCCCAGCATTTT.

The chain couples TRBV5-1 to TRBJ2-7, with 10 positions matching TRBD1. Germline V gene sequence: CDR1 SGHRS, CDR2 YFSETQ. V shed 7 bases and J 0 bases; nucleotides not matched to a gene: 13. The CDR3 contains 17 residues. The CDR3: CASRSGIRTGGSYEQYF. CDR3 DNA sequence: TGCGCCAGCCGCAGCGGTATTAGGACAGGGGGCTCCTACGAGCAGTACTTC.

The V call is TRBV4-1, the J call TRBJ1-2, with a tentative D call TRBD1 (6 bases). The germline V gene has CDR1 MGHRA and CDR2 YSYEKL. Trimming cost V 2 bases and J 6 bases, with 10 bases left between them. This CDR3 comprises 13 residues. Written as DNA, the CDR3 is TGCGCCAGCAGCCAAACAGGGTTGGATGGCTACACCTTC. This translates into CASSQTGLDGYTF.

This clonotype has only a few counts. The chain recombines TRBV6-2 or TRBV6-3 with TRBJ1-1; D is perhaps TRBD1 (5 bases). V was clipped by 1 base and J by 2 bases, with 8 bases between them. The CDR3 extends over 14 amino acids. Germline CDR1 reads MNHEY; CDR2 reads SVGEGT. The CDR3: CASSYWRGNTEAFF. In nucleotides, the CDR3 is TGTGCCAGCAGTTACTGGAGGGGAAACACTGAAGCTTTCTTT.

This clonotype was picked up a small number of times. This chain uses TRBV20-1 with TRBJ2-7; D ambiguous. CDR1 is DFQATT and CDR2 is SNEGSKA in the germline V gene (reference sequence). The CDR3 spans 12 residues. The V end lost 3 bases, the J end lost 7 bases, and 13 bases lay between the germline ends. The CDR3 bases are TGCAGTGCTAGGGAAACTTTGTGGGAGCAGTACTTC. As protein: CSARETLWEQYF.

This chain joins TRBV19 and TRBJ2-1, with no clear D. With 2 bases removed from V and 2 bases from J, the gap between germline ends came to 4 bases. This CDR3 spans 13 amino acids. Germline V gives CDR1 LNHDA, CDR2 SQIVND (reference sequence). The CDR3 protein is CASSIQPYNEQFF. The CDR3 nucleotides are TGTGCCAGTAGTATACAGCCCTACAATGAGCAGTTCTTC.

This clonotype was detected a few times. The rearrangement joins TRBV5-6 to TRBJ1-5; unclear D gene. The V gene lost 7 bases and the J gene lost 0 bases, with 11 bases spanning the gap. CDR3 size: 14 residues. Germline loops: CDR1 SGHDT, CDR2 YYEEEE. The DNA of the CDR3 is TGTGCCAGCGGAACAGCGTATAGCAATCAGCCCCAGCATTTT. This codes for CASGTAYSNQPQHF.

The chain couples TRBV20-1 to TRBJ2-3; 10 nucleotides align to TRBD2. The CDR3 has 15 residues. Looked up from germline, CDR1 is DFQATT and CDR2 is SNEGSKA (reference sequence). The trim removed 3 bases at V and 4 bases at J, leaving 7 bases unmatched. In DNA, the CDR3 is TGCAGTGCTAGTAGGCCTAGCGGGAGATCAGATACGCAGTATTTT. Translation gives CSASRPSGRSDTQYF.

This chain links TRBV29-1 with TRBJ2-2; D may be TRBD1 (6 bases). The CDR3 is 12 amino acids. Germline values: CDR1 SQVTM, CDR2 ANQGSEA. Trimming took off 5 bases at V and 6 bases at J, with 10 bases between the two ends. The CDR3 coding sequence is TGCAGCGTTACTTCAGGGGCCGGGGAGCTGTTTTTT. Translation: CSVTSGAGELFF.

In DNA form, the CDR3 reads TGCGCCAGCAGCCATGGGGTAGCGGGGGGGTATTCCAATGAGCAGTTCTTC. Protein: CASSHGVAGGYSNEQFF. The chain carries TRBV4-1 and TRBJ2-1; 11 bases are shared with TRBD2. V lost 3 bases, J lost 6 bases, and 10 bases stayed unmatched. CDR1 and CDR2 (germline): MGHRA, YSYEKL. The CDR3 is made up of 17 amino acids.

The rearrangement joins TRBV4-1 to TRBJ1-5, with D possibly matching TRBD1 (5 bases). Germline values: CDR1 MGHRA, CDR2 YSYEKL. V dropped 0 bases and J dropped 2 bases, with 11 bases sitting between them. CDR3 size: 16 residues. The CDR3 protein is CASSQDKGQGNQPQHF. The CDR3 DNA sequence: TGCGCCAGCAGCCAAGACAAGGGGCAGGGCAATCAGCCCCAGCATTTT.

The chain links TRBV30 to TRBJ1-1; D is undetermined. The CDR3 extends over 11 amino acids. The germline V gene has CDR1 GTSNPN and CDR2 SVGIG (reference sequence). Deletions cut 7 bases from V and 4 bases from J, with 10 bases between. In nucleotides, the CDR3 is TGTGCCTCCGGGCGGAGCACTGAAGCTTTCTTT. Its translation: CASGRSTEAFF.

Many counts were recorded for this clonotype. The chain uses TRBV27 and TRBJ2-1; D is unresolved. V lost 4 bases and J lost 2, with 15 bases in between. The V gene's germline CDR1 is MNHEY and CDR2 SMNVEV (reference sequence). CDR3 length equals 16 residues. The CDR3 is CASSYVQRSPYNEQFF. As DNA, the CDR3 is TGTGCCAGCAGTTACGTTCAGCGCTCTCCCTACAATGAGCAGTTCTTC.

For the CDR3, the DNA is TGTGCCAGTAGTATGTGGGCTAGCGGGGATAACGAGCAGTACTTC. Amino acids: CASSMWASGDNEQYF. The chain has TRBV19 and TRBJ2-7; 9 positions match TRBD2. The V gene end was trimmed by 3 bases and the J gene end by 5 bases; junction bases not matched to a gene: 8. This CDR3 is 15 amino acids long. Germline CDR1 LNHDA, CDR2 SQIVND (reference sequence).

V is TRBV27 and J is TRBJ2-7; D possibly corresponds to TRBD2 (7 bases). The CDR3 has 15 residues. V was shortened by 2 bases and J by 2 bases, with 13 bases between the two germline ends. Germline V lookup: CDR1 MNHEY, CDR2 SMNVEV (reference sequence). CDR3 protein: CASSLAGASPYEQYF. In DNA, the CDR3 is TGTGCCAGCAGTTTAGCGGGGGCGTCACCCTACGAGCAGTACTTC.

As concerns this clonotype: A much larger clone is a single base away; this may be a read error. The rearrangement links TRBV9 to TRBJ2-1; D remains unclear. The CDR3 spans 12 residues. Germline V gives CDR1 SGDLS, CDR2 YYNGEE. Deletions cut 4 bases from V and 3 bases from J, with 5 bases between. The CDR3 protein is CASSPYYNEQFF. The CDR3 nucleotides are TGTGCCAGCAGCCCCTACTACAATGAGCAGTTCTTC.

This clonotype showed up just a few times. CDR3 loop: CASSQDGRGPNEQYF. The CDR3 nucleotides are TGTGCCAGCAGCCAAGATGGTAGGGGGCCAAACGAGCAGTACTTC. This chain links TRBV3-1 with TRBJ2-7; 7 nucleotides match TRBD1. With V trimmed by 0 bases and J by 5 bases, 7 bases remained unmatched. The CDR3 runs 15 residues. CDR1 LGHDT and CDR2 YNNKEL come from the germline V gene (reference sequence).

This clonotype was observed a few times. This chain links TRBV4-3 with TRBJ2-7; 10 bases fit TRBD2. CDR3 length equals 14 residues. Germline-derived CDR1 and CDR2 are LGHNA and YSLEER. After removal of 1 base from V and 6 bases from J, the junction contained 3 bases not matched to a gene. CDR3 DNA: TGCGCCAGCAGCCAAGGTAGGACTAGCGGCGAGCAGTACTTC. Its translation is CASSQGRTSGEQYF.

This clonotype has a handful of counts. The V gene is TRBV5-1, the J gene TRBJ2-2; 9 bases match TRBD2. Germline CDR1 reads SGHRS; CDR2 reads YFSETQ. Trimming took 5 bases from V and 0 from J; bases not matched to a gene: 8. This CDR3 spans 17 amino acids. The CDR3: CASSPLSGGSNTGELFF. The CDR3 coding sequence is TGCGCCAGCAGTCCCCTTAGCGGGGGCTCGAACACCGGGGAGCTGTTTTTT. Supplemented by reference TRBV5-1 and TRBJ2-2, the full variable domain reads KAGVTQTPRYLIKTRGQQVTLSCSPISGHRSVSWYQQTPGQGLQFLFEYFSETQRNKGNFPGRFSGRQFSNSRSEMNVSTLELGDSALYLCASSPLSGGSNTGELFFGEGSRLTVL.

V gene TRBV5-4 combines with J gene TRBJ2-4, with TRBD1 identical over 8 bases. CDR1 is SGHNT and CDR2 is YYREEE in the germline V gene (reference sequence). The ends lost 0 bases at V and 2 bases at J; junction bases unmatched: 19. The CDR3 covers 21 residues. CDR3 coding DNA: TGTGCCAGCAGCTTGGGTCCCTCTGGACAGGGCGCTGTTGGGACCAAAAACATTCAGTACTTC. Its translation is CASSLGPSGQGAVGTKNIQYF.

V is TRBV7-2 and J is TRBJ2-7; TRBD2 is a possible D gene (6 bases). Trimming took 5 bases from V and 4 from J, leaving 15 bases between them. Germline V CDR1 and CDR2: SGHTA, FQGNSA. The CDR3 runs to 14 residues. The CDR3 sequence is CASSQIAVRYEQYF. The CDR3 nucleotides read TGTGCCAGCAGCCAGATAGCGGTCCGTTACGAGCAGTACTTC.